Listed below are T cell receptor beta chains from one sample, sequenced in a study of response to subunit inactivated influenza vaccine. TCRdb itself ran the RT-PCR reads through MiXCR, one entry per CDR3 protein. In the table there are about 570,000 distinct CDR3 sequences, 11% of which are singletons. These data were also filed under a second study, of T cells expressing NK-cell markers.

The input for sequencing was PBMCs from blood, taken on the day of vaccination. These receptors all come from a man aged 50-60 years who received an inactivated influenza vaccine. The CDR3 runs from the conserved cysteine through the conserved F or W. A D gene is named only where the DNA matches it firmly. Clone sizes are given selectively: once, few, many, or a class where the clone is expanded.

>TRBJ2-2|once|-|TRBV12-3/TRBV12-4
CASSVLGFANTGELFF
TGTGCCAGCAGCGTACTAGGGTTCGCGAACACCGGGGAGCTGTTTTTT
>TRBJ2-2|few|TRBD1|TRBV5-1
CASSPNQGAKELFF
TGCGCCAGCAGCCCAAATCAGGGGGCAAAGGAGCTGTTTTTT
>TRBJ2-2|once|-|TRBV3-1
CASNYWNTVELFF
TGTGCCAGCAACTATTGGAACACCGTGGAGCTGTTTTTT
>TRBJ1-1|-|-|TRBV7-8
CASSSRFEAFF
TGTGCCAGCAGCTCCAGATTTGAAGCTTTCTTT
>TRBJ2-1|many|TRBD2|TRBV29-1
CSVEDSLAETYNEQFF
TGCAGCGTTGAAGATTCTCTAGCGGAGACCTACAATGAGCAGTTCTTC
>TRBJ2-5|-|-|TRBV10-3
CATGRGDSLQETQYF
TGTGCCACGGGCCGGGGGGACAGCCTCCAAGAGACCCAGTACTTC
>TRBJ2-7|-|-|TRBV6-2/TRBV6-3
CASSYQYEQYF
TGTGCCAGCAGTTATCAATACGAGCAGTACTTC
>TRBJ2-1|few|-|TRBV25-1
CASSKGGLLSSYNEQFF
TGTGCCAGCAGTAAAGGGGGACTTCTTAGCTCCTACAATGAGCAGTTCTTC
>TRBJ2-3|few|-|TRBV7-9
CASSSLDENTDTQYF
TGTGCCAGCAGCTCACTGGACGAGAACACAGATACGCAGTATTTT
>TRBJ2-3|few|-|TRBV20-1
CSADVPPGRGRTDTQYF
TGCAGTGCTGACGTACCCCCGGGAAGGGGTCGCACAGATACGCAGTATTTT
>TRBJ2-2|many|TRBD2|TRBV20-1
CSARASGTNTGELFF
TGCAGTGCTAGAGCTAGCGGGACGAACACCGGGGAGCTGTTTTTT
>TRBJ1-1|-|-|TRBV27
CASSRGINTEAFF
TGTGCCAGCAGCAGGGGAATAAACACTGAAGCTTTCTTT
>TRBJ2-7|-|TRBD2|TRBV6-2/TRBV6-3
CASSYSAGASYEQYF
TGTGCCAGCAGTTACTCGGCGGGAGCCTCCTACGAGCAGTACTTC
>TRBJ1-1|few|-|TRBV29-1
CSGTGQLNTEAFF
TGCAGCGGGACGGGACAACTGAACACTGAAGCTTTCTTT
>TRBJ2-3|few|-|TRBV28
CASTDRGRTDTQYF
TGTGCCAGCACCGACCGGGGGCGCACAGATACGCAGTATTTT
>TRBJ1-3|-|TRBD1|TRBV6-5
CASSSRQGENTIYF
TGTGCCAGCAGTTCCCGACAGGGTGAAAACACCATATATTTT
>TRBJ1-5|-|-|TRBV6-2/TRBV6-3
CASSYANNQPQHF
TGTGCCAGCAGTTACGCCAATAATCAGCCCCAGCATTTT
>TRBJ1-2|few|-|TRBV6-1
CASRAGREYGYTF
TGTGCCAGCAGGGCCGGGAGAGAGTATGGCTACACCTTC
>TRBJ1-4|-|TRBD1|TRBV28
CASSIGTVSEKLFF
TGTGCCAGCAGTATCGGGACAGTCTCAGAAAAACTGTTTTTT
>TRBJ2-7|-|TRBD1|TRBV5-6
CASSDDGQVAYEQYF
TGTGCCAGCAGTGACGATGGACAGGTAGCCTACGAGCAGTACTTC
>TRBJ2-7|-|TRBD1|TRBV7-2
CASRKSTDRANEQYF
TGTGCCAGCAGAAAATCGACGGACAGGGCTAACGAGCAGTACTTC
>TRBJ2-1|many|TRBD2|TRBV18
CASSPPGLAGLNEQFF
TGTGCCAGCTCACCACCCGGATTAGCGGGACTCAATGAGCAGTTCTTC
>TRBJ2-3|few|-|TRBV7-9
CASSLKTDFSQTDTQYF
TGTGCCAGCAGTCTCAAAACTGACTTCAGTCAAACGGATACGCAGTATTTT
>TRBJ2-1|few|-|TRBV4-1
CASSQGAGLYNEQFF
TGCGCCAGCAGCCAAGGTGCAGGGCTCTACAATGAGCAGTTCTTC
>TRBJ1-1|many|TRBD1|TRBV20-1
CSASSRGFNTEAFF
TGCAGTGCTAGTAGCAGGGGGTTTAACACTGAAGCTTTCTTT